This entry describes one TCR beta chain. Antigen: not known. The data were obtained in a study of T cell responses to AZD1222 COVID-19 vaccine. Study-level results: Targets within unmutated variant regions were reportedly found for nearly half of spike-specific TCRs. Vaccine-associated CD4 TCRs ranged over spike, dominating at 160-218 and 743-854.

The CDR3 has 13 residues. V lost 3 bases and J lost 7, with 10 bases in between. Germline V gives CDR1 LNHDA, CDR2 SQIVND (reference sequence). Produced via immunoSEQ multiplex PCR; TCRdb's table is partial and in-frame only. The table shows approximately 150,000 clones, with almost 95% occurring only once. The V and J genes are TRBV19 and TRBJ1-5; D might be TRBD1 (5 bases). This TCR was recovered from an adult who received the AZD1222 COVID-19 vaccine. Sequenced material: peripheral blood, taken 28 days after the second AZD1222 dose. This CDR3 reads CASSMTVVQPQHF. The CDR3 DNA follows: TGTGCCAGTAGTATGACAGTCGTCCAGCCCCAGCATTTT. The full variable domain, in which reference TRBV19 and TRBJ1-5 provide the parts outside the CDR3, is DGGITQSPKYLFRKEGQNVTLSCEQNLNHDAMYWYRQDPGQGLRLIYYSQIVNDFQKGDIAEGYSVSREKKESFPLTVTSAQKNPTAFYLCASSMTVVQPQHFGDGTRLSIL.